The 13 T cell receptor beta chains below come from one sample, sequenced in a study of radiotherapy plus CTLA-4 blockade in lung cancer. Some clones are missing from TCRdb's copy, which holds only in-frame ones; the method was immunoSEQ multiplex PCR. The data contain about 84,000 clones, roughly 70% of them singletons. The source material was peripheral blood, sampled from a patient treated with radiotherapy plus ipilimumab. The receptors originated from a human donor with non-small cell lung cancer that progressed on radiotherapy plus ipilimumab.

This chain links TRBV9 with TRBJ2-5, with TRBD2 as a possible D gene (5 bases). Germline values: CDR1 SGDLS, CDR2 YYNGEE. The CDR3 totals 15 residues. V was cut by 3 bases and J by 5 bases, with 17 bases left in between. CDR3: CASSATGSPVETQYF. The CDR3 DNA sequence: TGTGCCAGCAGCGCTACGGGATCACCAGTGGAGACCCAGTACTTC.

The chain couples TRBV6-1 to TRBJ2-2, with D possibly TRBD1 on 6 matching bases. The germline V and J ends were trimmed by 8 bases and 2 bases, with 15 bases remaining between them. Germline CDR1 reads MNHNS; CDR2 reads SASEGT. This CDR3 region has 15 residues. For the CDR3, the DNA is TGTGCCAGCGCCAGGACAGTTATCAACACCGGGGAGCTGTTTTTT. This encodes CASARTVINTGELFF.

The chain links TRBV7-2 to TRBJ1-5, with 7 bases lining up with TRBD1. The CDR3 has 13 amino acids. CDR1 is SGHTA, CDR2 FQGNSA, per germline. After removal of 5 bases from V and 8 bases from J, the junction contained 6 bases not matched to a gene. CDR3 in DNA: TGTGCCAGCAGCCCGACAGGGATGGAGCCCCAGCATTTT. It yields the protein CASSPTGMEPQHF.

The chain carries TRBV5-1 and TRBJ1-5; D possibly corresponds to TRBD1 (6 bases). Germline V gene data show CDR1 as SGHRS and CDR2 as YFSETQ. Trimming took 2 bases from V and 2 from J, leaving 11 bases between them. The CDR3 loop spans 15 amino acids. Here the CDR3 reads CASSLQGNGNQPQHF. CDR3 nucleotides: TGCGCCAGCAGCTTACAGGGAAACGGCAATCAGCCCCAGCATTTT.

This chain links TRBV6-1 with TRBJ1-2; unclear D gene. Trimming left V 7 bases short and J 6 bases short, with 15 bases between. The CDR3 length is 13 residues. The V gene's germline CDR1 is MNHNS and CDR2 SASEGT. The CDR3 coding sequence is TGTGCCAGCACCCGGTACATCGATAATGGCTACACCTTC. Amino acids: CASTRYIDNGYTF.

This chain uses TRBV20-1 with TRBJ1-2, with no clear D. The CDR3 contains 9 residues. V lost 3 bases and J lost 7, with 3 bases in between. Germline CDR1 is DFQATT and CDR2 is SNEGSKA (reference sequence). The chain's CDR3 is CSARTGYTF. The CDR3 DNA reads TGCAGTGCTAGGACTGGCTACACCTTC.

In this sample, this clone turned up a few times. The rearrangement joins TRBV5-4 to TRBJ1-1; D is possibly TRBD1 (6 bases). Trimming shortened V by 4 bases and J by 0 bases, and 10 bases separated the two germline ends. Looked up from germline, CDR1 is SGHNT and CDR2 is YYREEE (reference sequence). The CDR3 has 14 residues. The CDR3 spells CASSQDRLNTEAFF. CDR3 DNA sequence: TGTGCCAGCAGCCAGGACAGATTGAACACTGAAGCTTTCTTT. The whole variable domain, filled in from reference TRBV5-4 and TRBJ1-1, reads ETGVTQSPTHLIKTRGQQVTLRCSSQSGHNTVSWYQQALGQGPQFIFQYYREEENGRGNFPPRFSGLQFPNYSSELNVNALELDDSALYLCASSQDRLNTEAFFGQGTRLTVV.

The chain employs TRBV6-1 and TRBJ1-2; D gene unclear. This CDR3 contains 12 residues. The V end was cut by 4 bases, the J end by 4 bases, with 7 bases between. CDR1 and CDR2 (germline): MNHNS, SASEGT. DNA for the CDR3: TGTGCCAGCAGTGCGCACCCCTATGGCTACACCTTC. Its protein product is CASSAHPYGYTF.

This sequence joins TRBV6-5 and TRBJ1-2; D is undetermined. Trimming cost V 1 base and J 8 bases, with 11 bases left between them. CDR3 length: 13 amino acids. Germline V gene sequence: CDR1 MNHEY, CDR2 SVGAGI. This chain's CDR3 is CASSYLGTEGYTF. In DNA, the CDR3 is TGTGCCAGCAGTTACTTGGGTACGGAAGGCTACACCTTC.

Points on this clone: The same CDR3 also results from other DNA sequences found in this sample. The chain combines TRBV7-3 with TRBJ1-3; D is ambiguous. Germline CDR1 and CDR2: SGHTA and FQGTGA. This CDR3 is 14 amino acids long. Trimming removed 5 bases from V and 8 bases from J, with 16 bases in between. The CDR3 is CASSLGKRPDTIYF. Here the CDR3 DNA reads TGTGCCAGCAGCCTAGGGAAAAGGCCAGACACCATATATTTT. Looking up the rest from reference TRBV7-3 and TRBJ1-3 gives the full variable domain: GAGVSQTPSNKVTEKGKYVELRCDPISGHTALYWYRQSLGQGPEFLIYFQGTGAADDSGLPNDRFFAVRPEGSVSTLKIQRTERGDSAVYLCASSLGKRPDTIYFGEGSWLTVV.

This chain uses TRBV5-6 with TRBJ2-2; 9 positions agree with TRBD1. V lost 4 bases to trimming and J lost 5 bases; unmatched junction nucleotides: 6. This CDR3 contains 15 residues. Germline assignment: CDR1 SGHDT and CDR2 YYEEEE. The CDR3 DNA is TGTGCCAGCAGCCGGGACAGGGCTGGTACCGGGGAGCTGTTTTTT. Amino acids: CASSRDRAGTGELFF.

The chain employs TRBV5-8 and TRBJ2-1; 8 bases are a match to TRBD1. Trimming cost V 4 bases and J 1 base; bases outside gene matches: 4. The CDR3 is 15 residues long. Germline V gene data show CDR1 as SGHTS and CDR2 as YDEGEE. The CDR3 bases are TGTGCCAGCAGCGTAGGGGACAGGTCCTACAATGAGCAGTTCTTC. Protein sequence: CASSVGDRSYNEQFF.

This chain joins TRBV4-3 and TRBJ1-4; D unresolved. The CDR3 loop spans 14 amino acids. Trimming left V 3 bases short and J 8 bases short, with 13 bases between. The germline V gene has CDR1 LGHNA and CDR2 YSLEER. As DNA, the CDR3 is TGCGCCAGCAGCCAGTTCTTGGGTTCAGAAAAACTGTTTTTT. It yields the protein CASSQFLGSEKLFF.